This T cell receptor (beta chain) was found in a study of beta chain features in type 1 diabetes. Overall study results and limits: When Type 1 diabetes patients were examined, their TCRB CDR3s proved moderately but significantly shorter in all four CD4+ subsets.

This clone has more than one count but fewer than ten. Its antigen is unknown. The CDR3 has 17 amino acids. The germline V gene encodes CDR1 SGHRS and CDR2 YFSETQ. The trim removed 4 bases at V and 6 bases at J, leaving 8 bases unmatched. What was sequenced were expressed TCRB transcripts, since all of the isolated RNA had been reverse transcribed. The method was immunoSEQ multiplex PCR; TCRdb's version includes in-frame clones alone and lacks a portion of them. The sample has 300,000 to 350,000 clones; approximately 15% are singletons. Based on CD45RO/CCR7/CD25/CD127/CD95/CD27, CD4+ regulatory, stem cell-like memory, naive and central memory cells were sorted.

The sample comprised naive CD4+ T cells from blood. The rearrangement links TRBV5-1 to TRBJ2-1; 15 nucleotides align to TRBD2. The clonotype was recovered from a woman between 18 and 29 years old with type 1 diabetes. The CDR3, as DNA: TGCGCCAGCAGCCCCGGACTAGCGGGAGGGTCTTTCAATGAGCAGTTCTTC. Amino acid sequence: CASSPGLAGGSFNEQFF.